This T cell receptor beta chain was found in a study of blood T cell repertoires in COVID-19. Data came from immunoSEQ multiplex PCR; TCRdb stores just in-frame clones and leaves some out. The sample gives approximately 260,000 clones, about 87% of which show up once; 0.95% to 1.5% is in the top ten. CDR1 and CDR2 from the germline V gene are SQVTM and ANQGSEA. The CDR3 runs to 13 residues. V lost 1 base and J lost 0, with 6 bases in between. Material for sequencing was PBMCs or T cells enriched from blood (not recorded which). The sequence derives from a woman aged 40 to 50 with acute COVID-19. V usage is TRBV29-1 and J usage is TRBJ1-1; D is perhaps TRBD1 (5 bases). CDR3 DNA: TGCAGCGTTGAAGCAGGGTTGAACACTGAAGCTTTCTTT. It codes for CSVEAGLNTEAFF.